The 20 T cell receptor beta chains in this list originate from one sample, sequenced in a study of blood T cell repertoires in COVID-19. Produced via immunoSEQ multiplex PCR; TCRdb's table is partial and in-frame only. The table has about 220,000 clones, about 86% seen once. The specimen was peripheral blood. Source of these receptors: a woman between 25 and 40 years old who had recovered from COVID-19.

V and J are TRBV5-1 and TRBJ2-2; 8 bases match TRBD1. The CDR3 is 16 amino acids. Looked up from germline, CDR1 is SGHRS and CDR2 is YFSETQ. V trimming: 0 bases; J trimming: 1 base; junction bases outside the gene matches: 2. CDR3 residues: CASSLADRGNTGELFF. CDR3 DNA: TGCGCCAGCAGCTTGGCCGACAGGGGGAACACCGGGGAGCTGTTTTTT.

The gene calls are TRBV5-1 and TRBJ2-3; perhaps TRBD2 as D (6 bases). The CDR3 runs to 17 residues. Trimming stripped 0 bases from V and 2 bases from J, with 16 bases between. Germline V lookup: CDR1 SGHRS, CDR2 YFSETQ. This CDR3 is CASSLGSGGSYTDTQYF. For the CDR3, the DNA is TGCGCCAGCAGCTTGGGGTCTGGGGGGAGTTACACAGATACGCAGTATTTT.

The chain joins TRBV7-9 to TRBJ2-7; tentative D call: TRBD1 (5 bases). The CDR3 length is 13 residues. In germline, CDR1 is SEHNR, CDR2 FQNEAQ (reference sequence). V dropped 5 bases and J dropped 0 bases, with 8 bases sitting between them. CDR3 in DNA: TGTGCCAGCAGCCAGGGCCCCTCCTACGAGCAGTACTTC. Residues: CASSQGPSYEQYF.

In the case of this clone: Other DNA sequences in the sample encode the same CDR3. J is TRBJ2-5 and V is TRBV7-9, with D uncertain. The germline gives CDR1 SEHNR, CDR2 FQNEAQ (reference sequence). The CDR3 is 13 amino acids. Deletions cut 1 base from V and 5 bases from J, with 8 bases between. CDR3 sequence: CASSLGSQETQYF. CDR3 in DNA: TGTGCCAGCAGCTTAGGTAGCCAGGAGACCCAGTACTTC.

This clone has a single count. This sequence joins TRBV7-3 and TRBJ1-5; D not certain. Trimming shortened V by 2 bases and J by 6 bases, and 8 bases separated the two germline ends. CDR1 and CDR2 (germline): SGHTA, FQGTGA. CDR3 size: 13 residues. The CDR3 here is CASSLVSGQPQHF. CDR3 nucleotide sequence: TGTGCCAGCAGCTTAGTTTCGGGTCAGCCCCAGCATTTT.

The chain links TRBV19 to TRBJ2-2, with a tentative D call TRBD2 (6 bases). The germline V gene has CDR1 LNHDA and CDR2 SQIVND (reference sequence). The CDR3 is 15 residues long. Trimming left V 5 bases short and J 2 bases short, with 12 bases between. The CDR3 nucleotides read TGTGCCAGTAGTCTTGCGGGGACCAACACCGGGGAGCTGTTTTTT. It specifies CASSLAGTNTGELFF.

The chain employs TRBV4-1 and TRBJ2-7; tentatively, D is TRBD2 (5 bases). V lost 4 bases, J lost 4 bases, and 14 bases lay in between. This CDR3 region has 14 residues. Germline CDR1 MGHRA, CDR2 YSYEKL. CDR3 protein: CASSPLLGVYEQYF. Written as DNA, the CDR3 is TGCGCCAGCAGCCCTCTATTGGGAGTATACGAGCAGTACTTC.

This clone was seen only once. The chain links TRBV5-4 to TRBJ1-6; TRBD1 matches at 9 bases. From germline, CDR1 is SGHNT and CDR2 YYREEE (reference sequence). After removal of 3 bases from V and 9 bases from J, the junction contained 13 bases not matched to a gene. This CDR3 has 17 amino acids. The CDR3 sequence: CASSSTGGSNWFSPLHF. The CDR3 coding sequence is TGTGCCAGCAGCTCCACAGGGGGCAGTAATTGGTTTTCACCCCTCCACTTT.

This chain connects TRBV30 to TRBJ2-7; 10 bases map to TRBD1. CDR1 is GTSNPN, CDR2 SVGIG, per germline (reference sequence). CDR3 length equals 15 residues. Germline trimming cut 2 bases from V and 3 bases from J; bases unmatched to any gene: 7. This CDR3 is CAWSPGTGDIYEQYF. The CDR3 nucleotides are TGTGCCTGGAGTCCCGGGACAGGGGACATCTACGAGCAGTACTTC.

The rearrangement joins TRBV10-1 to TRBJ2-2, with unresolved D. The CDR3 runs to 13 residues. CDR1 and CDR2 (germline): WNHNN, SYGVQD (reference sequence). With 2 bases removed from V and 7 bases from J, the gap between germline ends came to 8 bases. This chain's CDR3 is CASSETRVGELFF. CDR3 in DNA: TGCGCCAGCAGTGAGACCCGGGTCGGGGAGCTGTTTTTT.

The chain recombines TRBV18 with TRBJ1-2; no clear D. The CDR3 contains 13 residues. The V gene's germline CDR1 is KGHSH and CDR2 LQKENI. V was clipped by 8 bases and J by 2 bases, with 12 bases between them. The CDR3 spells CASGPGTNYGYTF. CDR3 nucleotides: TGTGCCAGCGGTCCAGGAACCAACTATGGCTACACCTTC.

The V and J genes are TRBV5-6 and TRBJ1-6; a possible D gene is TRBD1 (5 bases). CDR1 and CDR2 from the germline V gene are SGHDT and YYEEEE. The CDR3 sequence is 15 residues long. Trimming removed 2 bases from V and 5 bases from J, with 11 bases in between. The chain's CDR3 is CASSLSGLDNSPLHF. The CDR3 region has the DNA TGTGCCAGCAGCTTATCAGGGCTAGATAATTCACCCCTCCACTTT.

The rearrangement joins TRBV9 to TRBJ1-1; no clear D. Trimming stripped 2 bases from V and 0 bases from J, with 11 bases between. This CDR3 is 15 amino acids long. Germline CDR1 is SGDLS and CDR2 is YYNGEE. The CDR3 loop reads CASSVGPALNTEAFF. DNA of the CDR3: TGTGCCAGCAGCGTCGGTCCTGCCCTGAACACTGAAGCTTTCTTT.

The chain couples TRBV5-4 to TRBJ2-7; tentative D call: TRBD1 (6 bases). With 0 bases removed from V and 0 bases from J, the gap between germline ends came to 10 bases. CDR3 length: 15 residues. CDR1 is SGHNT and CDR2 is YYREEE in the germline V gene (reference sequence). The DNA of the CDR3 is TGTGCCAGCAGCTTGGGACAGGCGAGCTCCTACGAGCAGTACTTC. Its translation is CASSLGQASSYEQYF.

V and J are TRBV5-4 and TRBJ2-7; 9 bases agree with TRBD1. V lost 0 bases to trimming and J lost 5 bases; unmatched junction nucleotides: 3. CDR1 and CDR2 (germline): SGHNT, YYREEE (reference sequence). This CDR3 spans 14 amino acids. Here the CDR3 DNA reads TGTGCCAGCAGCTTGGGGGGACAGGGTAACGAGCAGTACTTC. This sequence encodes CASSLGGQGNEQYF.

This clone occurred once. The chain is built from TRBV5-5 and TRBJ1-2; 7 bases map to TRBD1. The CDR3 is 15 amino acids. V lost 3 bases to trimming and J lost 2 bases; unmatched junction nucleotides: 7. Per the germline V gene, CDR1 is SGHKS and CDR2 is YYEKEE (reference sequence). The CDR3 DNA sequence: TGTGCCAGCAGCTCCAACGGACAGGTCAACTATGGCTACACCTTC. Residues: CASSSNGQVNYGYTF.

This clone was seen only once. The rearrangement links TRBV7-6 to TRBJ2-3; 8 bases are a match to TRBD1. V gave up 4 bases and J gave up 5 bases; unmatched junction bases: 5. CDR1 and CDR2 (germline): SGHVS, FNYEAQ. This CDR3 is built from 14 residues. The CDR3, as DNA: TGTGCCAGCAGCTCGCGGACAGGGAGAGATACGCAGTATTTT. This codes for CASSSRTGRDTQYF.

This rearrangement joins TRBV2 to TRBJ1-1, with 11 bases matching TRBD1. The J segment lost 3 bases and the V segment lost 1 base, leaving 7 bases of the junction unmatched. The length of the CDR3 is 17 residues. Germline CDR1 SNHLY, CDR2 FYNNEI. This CDR3 is CASSEGTGGFTDTEAFF. CDR3 DNA sequence: TGTGCCAGCAGTGAAGGGACAGGGGGCTTTACGGACACTGAAGCTTTCTTT.

Concerning this clone: This CDR3 is also generated by other DNA sequences in the sample. The chain couples TRBV7-3 to TRBJ2-1; D may be TRBD2 (5 bases). Trimming removed 4 bases from V and 7 bases from J, with 8 bases in between. This CDR3 is built from 12 residues. In germline, CDR1 is SGHTA, CDR2 FQGTGA. CDR3 nucleotide sequence: TGTGCCAGCAGCTCCACGGGGAATGAGCAGTTCTTC. Its translation: CASSSTGNEQFF.

This clone came up once. The rearrangement uses TRBV5-6 and TRBJ2-3, with D perhaps matching TRBD1 (6 bases). CDR1 SGHDT and CDR2 YYEEEE come from the germline V gene. V was trimmed by 4 bases and J by 0 bases, leaving 15 bases between them. The CDR3 runs to 16 residues. The CDR3 nucleotides are TGTGCCAGCAGCCTGTTTACAGGGTTTAGCACAGATACGCAGTATTTT. Translated, it gives CASSLFTGFSTDTQYF.